This T cell receptor (beta chain) was sequenced for a study of PD-L1 blockade in urothelial cancer. Time point noted: peripheral blood 6 weeks after treatment start. TCRdb keeps only in-frame clones here, not all; method: immunoSEQ multiplex PCR. The sample lists 120,000 or so clones; roughly 82% were seen once. This clone has only one observation. CDR1 KGHSH and CDR2 LQKENI come from the germline V gene. There are 15 residues in the CDR3. V lost 4 bases and J 6 bases, leaving 16 bases between the germline ends. Source: PBMCs, taken around atezolizumab (anti-PD-L1) treatment. The receptor comes from a man over 45 with urothelial cancer. J is TRBJ2-4 and V is TRBV18; perhaps TRBD1 as D (6 bases). DNA of the CDR3: TGTGCCAGCTCACGGGCTGACGGACAGTCAAACATTCAGTACTTC. Its protein product is CASSRADGQSNIQYF.